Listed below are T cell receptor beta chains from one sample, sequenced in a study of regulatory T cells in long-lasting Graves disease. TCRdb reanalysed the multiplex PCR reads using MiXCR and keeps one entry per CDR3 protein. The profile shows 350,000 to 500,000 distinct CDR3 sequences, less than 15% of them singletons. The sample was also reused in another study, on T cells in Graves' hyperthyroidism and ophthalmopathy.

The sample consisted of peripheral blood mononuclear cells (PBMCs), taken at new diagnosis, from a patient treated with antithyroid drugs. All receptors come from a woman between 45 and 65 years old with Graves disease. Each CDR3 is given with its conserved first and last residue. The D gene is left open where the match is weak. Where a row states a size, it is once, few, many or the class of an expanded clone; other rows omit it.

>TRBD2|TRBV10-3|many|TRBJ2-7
TGTGCCATCAAGCGCGGGAGGGACACCTACGAGCAGTACTTC
CAIKRGRDTYEQYF
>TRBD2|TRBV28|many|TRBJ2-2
TGTGCCAGCAGTTTGTCTAGCGGGAGGGACGGGGAGCTGTTTTTT
CASSLSSGRDGELFF
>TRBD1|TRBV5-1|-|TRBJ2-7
TGCGCCAGCAGCGAATGGGGACAGCCGCCTGGGGAGCAGTACTTC
CASSEWGQPPGEQYF
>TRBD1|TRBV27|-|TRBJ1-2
TGTACCAGCAGTTCGGCAGGGGGCTATGGCTACACCTTC
CTSSSAGGYGYTF
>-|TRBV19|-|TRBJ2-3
TGTGCCAGTACCGTGGACAGTTTCACAGATACGCAGTATTTT
CASTVDSFTDTQYF
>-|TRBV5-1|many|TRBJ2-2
TGCGCCAGCAGCTCCAGGACAGAAGGCTCCGGGGAGCTGTTTTTT
CASSSRTEGSGELFF
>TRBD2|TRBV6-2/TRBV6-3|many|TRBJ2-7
TGTGCCAGCAGCGCCTATAGCGGGGGCTACGAGCAGTACTTC
CASSAYSGGYEQYF
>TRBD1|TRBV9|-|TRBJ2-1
TGTGCCAGCAGCGCGACAGGGGGGGCCTACAATGAGCAGTTCTTC
CASSATGGAYNEQFF
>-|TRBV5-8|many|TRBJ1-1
TGTGCCAGCAGCTTGGGAACTCAGGGGACTGAAGCTTTCTTT
CASSLGTQGTEAFF
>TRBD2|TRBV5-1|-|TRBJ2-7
TGCGCCAGCAGCCTGACTAGCGGGATTCCCTACGAGCAGTACTTC
CASSLTSGIPYEQYF
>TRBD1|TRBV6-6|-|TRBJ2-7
TGTGCCAGCAGTTACAGGGGGCAGTACGAGCAGTACTTC
CASSYRGQYEQYF
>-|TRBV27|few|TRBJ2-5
TGTGCCAGCAGTCCCACACCAGAGACCCAGTACTTC
CASSPTPETQYF
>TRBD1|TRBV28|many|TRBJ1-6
TGTGCCAGCAGTTTAGAACAGGGGAGATTTTCACCCCTCCACTTT
CASSLEQGRFSPLHF
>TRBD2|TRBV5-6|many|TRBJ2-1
TGTGCCAGCAGCCAGGGGACTAGCGGGAGTATTGTAGGTATCTACAATGAGCAGTTCTTC
CASSQGTSGSIVGIYNEQFF
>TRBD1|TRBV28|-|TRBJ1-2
TGTGCCAGCAGTTACCCGGGACAGGGGGACGGCTACACCTTC
CASSYPGQGDGYTF
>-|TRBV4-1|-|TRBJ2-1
TGCGCCAGCAGCCAGGTGTCTACTGGCTGGGAGCAGTTCTTC
CASSQVSTGWEQFF
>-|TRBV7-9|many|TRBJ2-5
TGTGCCAGCAGCTTAAACCGCAAGCCCAGGACCCAGTACTTC
CASSLNRKPRTQYF
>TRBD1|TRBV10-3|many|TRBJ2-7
TGTGCCATCAGTGGAGGGGGCGGCGAGCAGTACTTC
CAISGGGGEQYF
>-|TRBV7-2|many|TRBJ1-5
TGTGCCAGCAGCCCCGAGACAGGCATCAATCAGCCCCAGCATTTT
CASSPETGINQPQHF
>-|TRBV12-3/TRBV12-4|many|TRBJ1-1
TGTGCCAGCACCGACCCTGGGACTGAAGCTTTCTTT
CASTDPGTEAFF
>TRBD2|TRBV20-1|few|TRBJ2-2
TGCAGTGCAAAAACCGGGACTAGCGGGAGGGCCCCGGTCGGGGAGCTGTTTTTT
CSAKTGTSGRAPVGELFF
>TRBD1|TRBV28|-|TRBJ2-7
TGTGCCAGCAGTTTACGACAGGGGGCGGGAGAGCAGTACTTC
CASSLRQGAGEQYF
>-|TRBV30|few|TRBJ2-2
TGTGCCTGGAGTTACCGGACGGGCGGGGAGCTGTTTTTT
CAWSYRTGGELFF
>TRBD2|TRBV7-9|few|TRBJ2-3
TGTGCCAGCAGCTCGGGCCAGGCAGTCCTAGCGGGCTTGGGCACAGATACGCAGTATTTT
CASSSGQAVLAGLGTDTQYF
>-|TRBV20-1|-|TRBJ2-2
TGCAGTGCTAGAGAACCGGGAGCGAACACCGGGGAGCTGTTTTTT
CSAREPGANTGELFF